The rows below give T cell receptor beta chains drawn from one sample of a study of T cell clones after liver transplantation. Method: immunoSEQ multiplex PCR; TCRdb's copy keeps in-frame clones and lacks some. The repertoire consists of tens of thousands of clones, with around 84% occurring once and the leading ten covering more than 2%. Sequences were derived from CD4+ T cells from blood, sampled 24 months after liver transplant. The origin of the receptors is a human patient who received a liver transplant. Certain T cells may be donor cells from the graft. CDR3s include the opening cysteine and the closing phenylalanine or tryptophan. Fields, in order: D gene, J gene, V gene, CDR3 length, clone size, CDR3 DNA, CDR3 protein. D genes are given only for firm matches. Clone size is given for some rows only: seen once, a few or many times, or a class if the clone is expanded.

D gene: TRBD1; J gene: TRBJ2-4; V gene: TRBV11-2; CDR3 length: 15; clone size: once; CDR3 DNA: TGTGCCAGCAGCCCTACGACAGGGGGAAAAAACATTCAGTACTTC; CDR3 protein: CASSPTTGGKNIQYF
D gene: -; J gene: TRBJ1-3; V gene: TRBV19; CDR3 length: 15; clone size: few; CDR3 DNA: TGTGCCAGTAGTCTTCAGGACAGCTCTGGAAACACCATATATTTT; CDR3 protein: CASSLQDSSGNTIYF
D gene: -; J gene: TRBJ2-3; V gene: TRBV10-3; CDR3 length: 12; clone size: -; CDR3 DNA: TGTGCCATCAGTGCCGACGGAGATACGCAGTATTTT; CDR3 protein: CAISADGDTQYF
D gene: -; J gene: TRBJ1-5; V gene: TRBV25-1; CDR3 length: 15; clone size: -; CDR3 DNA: TGTGCCAGCAGTGAGCCCGGAACGGGCAATCAGCCCCAGCATTTT; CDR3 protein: CASSEPGTGNQPQHF
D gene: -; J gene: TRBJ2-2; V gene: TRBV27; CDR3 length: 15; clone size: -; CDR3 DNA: TGTGCCAGCCGACGAAGCCGGGCAAGCTCCGGGGAGCTGTCTTTT; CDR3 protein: CASRRSRASSGELSF
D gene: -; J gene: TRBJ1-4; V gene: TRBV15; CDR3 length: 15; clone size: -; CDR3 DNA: TGTGCCACCAGCAGAGACAGGGGTCGGCGGGAAAAACTGTTTTTT; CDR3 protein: CATSRDRGRREKLFF
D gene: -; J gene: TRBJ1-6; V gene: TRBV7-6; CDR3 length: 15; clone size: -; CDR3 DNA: TGTGCCAGCAGCTTAGACCTGGGTTTCAATTCACCCCTCCACTTT; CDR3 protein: CASSLDLGFNSPLHF
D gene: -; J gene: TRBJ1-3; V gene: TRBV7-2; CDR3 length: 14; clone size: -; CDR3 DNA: TGTGCCAGCAGCCCTAGTTTTTTTGGAAACACCATATATTTT; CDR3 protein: CASSPSFFGNTIYF
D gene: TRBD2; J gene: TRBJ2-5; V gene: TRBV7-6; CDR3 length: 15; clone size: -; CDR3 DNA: TGTGCCAGCAGCTTAGTGGCGGGGGGGCAGGAGACCCAGTACTTC; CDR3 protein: CASSLVAGGQETQYF
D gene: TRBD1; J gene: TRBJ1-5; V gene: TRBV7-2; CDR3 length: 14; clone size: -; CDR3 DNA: TGTGCCAGCAGCTCCCGACAGGGTGGACAGCCCCAGCATTTT; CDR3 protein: CASSSRQGGQPQHF
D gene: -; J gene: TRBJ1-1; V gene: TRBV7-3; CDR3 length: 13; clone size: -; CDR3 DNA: TGTGCCAGCAGCCCATATCTAAACACTGAAGCTTTCTTT; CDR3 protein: CASSPYLNTEAFF
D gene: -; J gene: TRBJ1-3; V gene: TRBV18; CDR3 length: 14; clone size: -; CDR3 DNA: TGTGCCAGCTCACCCGGGAGCTCTGGAAACACCATATATTTT; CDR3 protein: CASSPGSSGNTIYF
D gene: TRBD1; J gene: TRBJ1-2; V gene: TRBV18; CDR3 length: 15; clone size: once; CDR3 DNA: TGTGCCAGCTCACTTACGGACAGGGGAGTAAGTGGCTACACCTTC; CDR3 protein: CASSLTDRGVSGYTF
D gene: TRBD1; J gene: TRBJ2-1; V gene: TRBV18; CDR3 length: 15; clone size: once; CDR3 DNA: TGTGCCAGCTCAACGACAGGGGGAGGAGGCTCCGAGCAGTTCTTC; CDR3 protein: CASSTTGGGGSEQFF
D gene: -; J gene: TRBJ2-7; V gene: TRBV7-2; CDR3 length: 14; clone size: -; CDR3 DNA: TGTGCCAGCAGCCCCCAAATGGGGACCTACGAGCAGTACTTC; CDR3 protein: CASSPQMGTYEQYF
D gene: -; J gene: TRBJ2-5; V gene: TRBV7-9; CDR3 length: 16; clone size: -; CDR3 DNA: TGTGCCAGCAGCTCCCGGACGGATCCGCGCGGTCAGACCCAGTACTTC; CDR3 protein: CASSSRTDPRGQTQYF
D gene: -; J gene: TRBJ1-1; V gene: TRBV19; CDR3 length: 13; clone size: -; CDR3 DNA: TGTGCCAGCGCCCGGCGGCAGAACACTGAAGCTTTCTTT; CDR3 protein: CASARRQNTEAFF
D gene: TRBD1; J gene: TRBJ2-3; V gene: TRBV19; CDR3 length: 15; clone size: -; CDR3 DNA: TGTGCCAGTACCGTTGGGACAGCTAGCACAGATACGCAGTATTTT; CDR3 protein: CASTVGTASTDTQYF
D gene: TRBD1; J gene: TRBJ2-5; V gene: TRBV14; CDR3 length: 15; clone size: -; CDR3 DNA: TGTGCCAGCAGCCAGGAACAGGGGGCCGGAGAGACCCAGTACTTC; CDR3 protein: CASSQEQGAGETQYF
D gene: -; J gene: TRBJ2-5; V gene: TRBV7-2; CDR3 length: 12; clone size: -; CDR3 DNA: TGTGCCAGCAGCTTCCCGCGGGAGACCCAGTACTTC; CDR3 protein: CASSFPRETQYF
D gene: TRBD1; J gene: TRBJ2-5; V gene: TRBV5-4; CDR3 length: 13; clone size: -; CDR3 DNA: TGTGCCAGCAGCTCTTACAGGGGAGAGACCCAGTACTTC; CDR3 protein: CASSSYRGETQYF
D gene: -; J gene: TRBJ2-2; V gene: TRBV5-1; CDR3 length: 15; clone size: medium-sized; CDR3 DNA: TGCGCCAGCAGCTTGGGGCACCGGAACACCGGGGAGCTGTTTTTT; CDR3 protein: CASSLGHRNTGELFF
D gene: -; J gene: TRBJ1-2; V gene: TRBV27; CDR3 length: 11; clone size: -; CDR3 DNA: TGTGCCAGCAGTAGGGGGTATGGCTACACCTTC; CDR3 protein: CASSRGYGYTF
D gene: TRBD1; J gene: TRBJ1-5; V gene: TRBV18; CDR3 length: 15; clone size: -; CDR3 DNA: TGTGCCAGCTCACAGAATACAGGGGCATTACAGCCCCAGCATTTT; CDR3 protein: CASSQNTGALQPQHF
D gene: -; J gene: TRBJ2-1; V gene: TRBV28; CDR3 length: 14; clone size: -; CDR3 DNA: TGTGCCAGCATTCGCGGCGGGCCCATGGGTGAGCAGTTCTTC; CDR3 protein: CASIRGGPMGEQFF
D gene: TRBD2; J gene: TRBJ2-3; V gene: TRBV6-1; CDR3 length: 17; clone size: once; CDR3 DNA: TGTGCCAGCAGTGCGACTAGCGGCGGTCTTAGCACAGATACGCAGTATTTT; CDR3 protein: CASSATSGGLSTDTQYF
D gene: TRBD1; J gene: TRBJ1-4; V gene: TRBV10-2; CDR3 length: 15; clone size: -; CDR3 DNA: TGCGCCAGCAGGAAAAGGACAGGGGGGGATGAAAAACTGTTTTTT; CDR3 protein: CASRKRTGGDEKLFF
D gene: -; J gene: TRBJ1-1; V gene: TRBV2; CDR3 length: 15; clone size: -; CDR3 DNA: TGTGCCAGCAGTGAATGGGCGGCCGGGGGGCTCTGGGCTTTCTTT; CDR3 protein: CASSEWAAGGLWAFF
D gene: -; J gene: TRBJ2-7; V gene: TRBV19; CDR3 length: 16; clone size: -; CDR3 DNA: TGTGCCAGTAGGCCCGACAGGAGGACTCGTCCTACGCAGCAGTACTTC; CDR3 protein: CASRPDRRTRPTQQYF
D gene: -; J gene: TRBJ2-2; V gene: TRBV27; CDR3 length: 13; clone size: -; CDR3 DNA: TGTGCCAGCAGGCCTAGTGGCACCGGGGAGCTGTTTTTT; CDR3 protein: CASRPSGTGELFF
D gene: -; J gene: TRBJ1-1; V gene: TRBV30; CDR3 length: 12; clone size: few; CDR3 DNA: TGTGCCTGGAGTGACCGGGACCGTGAAGCTTTCTTT; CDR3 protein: CAWSDRDREAFF
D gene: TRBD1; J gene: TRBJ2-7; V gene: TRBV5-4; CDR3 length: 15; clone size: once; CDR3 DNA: TGTGCCAGCACCAAGACAGGGGGATCCTTGGACGAGCAGTACTTC; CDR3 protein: CASTKTGGSLDEQYF
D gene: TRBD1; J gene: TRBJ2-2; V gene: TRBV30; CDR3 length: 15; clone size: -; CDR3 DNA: TGTGCCTGGGACAGGGGGCGAGGGTTCCCCGGGGAGCTGTTTTTT; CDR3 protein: CAWDRGRGFPGELFF
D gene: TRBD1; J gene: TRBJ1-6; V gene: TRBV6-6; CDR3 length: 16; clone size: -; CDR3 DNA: TGTGCCAGCAGACCGGGACAGGGGGCCAGAAATTCACCCCTCCACTTT; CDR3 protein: CASRPGQGARNSPLHF
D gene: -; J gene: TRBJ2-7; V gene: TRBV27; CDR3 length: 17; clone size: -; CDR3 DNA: TGTGCCAGCAGTCCCCACCCCAGACGACCCCTCTCCTACGAGCAGTACTTC; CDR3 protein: CASSPHPRRPLSYEQYF
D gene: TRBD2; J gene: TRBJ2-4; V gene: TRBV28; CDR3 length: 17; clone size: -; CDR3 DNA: TGTGCCAGCAGTGACCCCGGGGGGATGGGGGCCAAAAACATTCAGTACTTC; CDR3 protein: CASSDPGGMGAKNIQYF
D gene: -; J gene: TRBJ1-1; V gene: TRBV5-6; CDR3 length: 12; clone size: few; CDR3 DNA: TGTGCCAGCAGCTTGGACCAGGGTGAAGCTTTCTTT; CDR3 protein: CASSLDQGEAFF
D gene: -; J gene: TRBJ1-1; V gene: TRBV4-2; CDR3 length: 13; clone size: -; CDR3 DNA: TGTGCCAGCAGTAAAACCGGGAACACTGAAGCTTTCTTT; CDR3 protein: CASSKTGNTEAFF
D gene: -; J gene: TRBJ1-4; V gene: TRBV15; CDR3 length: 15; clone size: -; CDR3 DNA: TGTGCCACCAGCAGAGAAGGGGCAACTAATGAAAAACTGTTTTTT; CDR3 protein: CATSREGATNEKLFF
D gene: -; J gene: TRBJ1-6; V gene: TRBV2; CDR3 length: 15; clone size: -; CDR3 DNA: TGTGCCAGCAGTGAAGGTGAGACGGCGAATTCACCCCTCCACTTT; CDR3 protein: CASSEGETANSPLHF
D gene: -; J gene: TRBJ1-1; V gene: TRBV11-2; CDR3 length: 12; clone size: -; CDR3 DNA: TGTGCCAGCAGCTTCGCGGACACTGAAGCTTTCTTT; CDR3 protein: CASSFADTEAFF
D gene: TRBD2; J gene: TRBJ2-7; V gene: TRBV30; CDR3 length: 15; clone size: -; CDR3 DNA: TGTGCCTGGAGGAGGGGGACTAGCGGTTCCTACGAGCAGTACTTC; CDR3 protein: CAWRRGTSGSYEQYF
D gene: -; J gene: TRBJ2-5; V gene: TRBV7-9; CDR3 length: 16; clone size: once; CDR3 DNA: TGTGCCAGCAGCCGGGAGACCCACAGCCAGGCGGAGACCCAGTACTTC; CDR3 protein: CASSRETHSQAETQYF
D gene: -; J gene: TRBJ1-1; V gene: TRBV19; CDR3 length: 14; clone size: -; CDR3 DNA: TGTGCCAGTAGAATGACAGCTATGAACACTGAAGCTTTCTTT; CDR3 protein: CASRMTAMNTEAFF
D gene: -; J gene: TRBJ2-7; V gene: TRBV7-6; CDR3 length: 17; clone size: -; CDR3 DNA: TGTGCCAGCAGCCAGAGGCCGGGGGGCGAAATGTCCTACGAGCAGTACTTC; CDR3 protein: CASSQRPGGEMSYEQYF
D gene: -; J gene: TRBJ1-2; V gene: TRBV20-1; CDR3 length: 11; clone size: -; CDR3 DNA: TGCAGTGCGTGGGGGGGTTATGGCTACACCTTC; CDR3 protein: CSAWGGYGYTF
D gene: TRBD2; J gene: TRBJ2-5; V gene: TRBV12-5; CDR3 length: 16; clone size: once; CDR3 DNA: TGTGCTAGTGGTTCGGGGGGACTAGCGGTCCAAGAGACCCAGTACTTC; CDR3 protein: CASGSGGLAVQETQYF
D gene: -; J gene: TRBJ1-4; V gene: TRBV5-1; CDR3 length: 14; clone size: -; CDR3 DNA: TGCGCCAGCAGCTTGGGACAGGATAATGAAAAACTGTTTTTT; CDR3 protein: CASSLGQDNEKLFF
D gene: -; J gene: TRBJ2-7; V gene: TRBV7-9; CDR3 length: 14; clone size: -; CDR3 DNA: TGTGCCAGCAGCTTCAGGGAGACGTCCTACGAGCAGTACTTC; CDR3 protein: CASSFRETSYEQYF
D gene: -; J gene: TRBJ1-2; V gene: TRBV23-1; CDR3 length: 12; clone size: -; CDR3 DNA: TGCGCCAGCAGTCTCGAGGGGCCCGGCTACACCTTC; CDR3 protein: CASSLEGPGYTF
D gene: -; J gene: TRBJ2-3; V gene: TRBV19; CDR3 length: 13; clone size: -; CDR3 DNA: TGTGCCAGTAAGCAGGGTCGCACAGATACGCAGTATTTT; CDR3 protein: CASKQGRTDTQYF
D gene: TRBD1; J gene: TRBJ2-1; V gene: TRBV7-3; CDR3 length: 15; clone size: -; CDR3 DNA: TGTGCCAGCAGCTTCTCCGGACAGGGCTCCAATGAGCAGTTCTTC; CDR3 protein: CASSFSGQGSNEQFF
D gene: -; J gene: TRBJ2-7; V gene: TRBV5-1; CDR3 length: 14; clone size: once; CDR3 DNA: TGCGCCAGCAGCTTGGGGGCGGGATCCTACGAGCAGTACTTC; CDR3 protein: CASSLGAGSYEQYF
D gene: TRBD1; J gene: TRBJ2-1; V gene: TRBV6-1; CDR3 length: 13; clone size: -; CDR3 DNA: TGTGCCAGCAGTGAATTTGGGACAGGGGGAAGGTTCTTC; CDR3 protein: CASSEFGTGGRFF
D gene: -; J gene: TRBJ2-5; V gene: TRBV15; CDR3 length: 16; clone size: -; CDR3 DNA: TGTGCCACCAGCAGAGCCCGAACTAGTCGGCAAGAGACCCAGTACTTC; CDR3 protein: CATSRARTSRQETQYF
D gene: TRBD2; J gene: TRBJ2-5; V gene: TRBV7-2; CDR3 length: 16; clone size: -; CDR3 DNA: TGTGCCAGCAGCTTATCACCCCCTAGCGGGGCGGAGACCCAGTACTTC; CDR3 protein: CASSLSPPSGAETQYF
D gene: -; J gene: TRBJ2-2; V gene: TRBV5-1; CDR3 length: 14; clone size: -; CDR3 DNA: TGCGCCAGCAGCTTGGCAGGTGTGGCCGGGGAGCTGTTTTTT; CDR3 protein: CASSLAGVAGELFF